This T cell receptor beta chain derives from a study of beta chain features in type 1 diabetes. The isolated RNA, all of it, was reverse transcribed, so expressed TCRB transcripts were what got sequenced. Assay: immunoSEQ multiplex PCR; the TCRdb copy retains only in-frame clones and omits some. The top ten hold roughly 0.11% of the sample, which has over 600,000 clones, under 15% seen once. The study, taken as a whole, reports: The study found that naive, central memory and Treg TCRB repertoires appeared more similar in patients than in healthy donors. Moderately but significantly shorter TCRB CDR3s were found in Type 1 diabetes patients in all four CD4+ subsets.

Germline loops: CDR1 SGHVS, CDR2 FNYEAQ. Trimming took off 2 bases at V and 6 bases at J, with 17 bases between the two ends. The length of the CDR3 is 16 residues. About this clone: Its antigen is not known.

The V call is TRBV7-6, the J call TRBJ2-1, with a possible D match to TRBD1 (6 bases). This TCR derives from a man aged 25 to 45 with type 1 diabetes. The material sequenced was naive CD4+ T cells from blood. CDR3: CASSLLGQGPSNEQFF. CDR3 nucleotide sequence: TGTGCCAGCAGCTTATTGGGCCAGGGGCCCTCCAATGAGCAGTTCTTC. The whole variable domain, filled in from reference TRBV7-6 and TRBJ2-1, reads GAGVSQSPRYKVTKRGQDVALRCDPISGHVSLYWYRQALGQGPEFLTYFNYEAQQDKSGLPNDRFSAERPEGSISTLTIQRTEQRDSAMYRCASSLLGQGPSNEQFFGPGTRLTVL.